The 18 T cell receptor beta chains presented below share a single source sample, sequenced in a study of post-analysis software for immune sequencing data. These receptors have no known antigen. Researchers reported that TCR beta cDNA libraries carried unique molecular identifiers. TCRdb reprocessed the PCR reads with MiXCR, giving one entry per CDR3 protein. Of about half a million distinct CDR3 sequences listed, nearly 45% were seen once; the top ten hold 9.5% to 13%. The study, taken as a whole, reports: With TRBV5-6, TRBV5-1 and TRBV20-1 included, about 5 TRBV segments were more frequent in patients than in controls.

Sequenced material: blood. These receptors were taken from a girl aged 5 to 17 with multiple sclerosis.

The gene calls are TRBV25-1 and TRBJ2-7; no clear D gene. Germline CDR1 is MGHDK and CDR2 is SYGVNS. Trimming cost V 1 base and J 12 bases, with 7 bases left between them. The CDR3 length is 10 residues. CDR3 in amino acids: CASSESSWYF. In DNA, the CDR3 is TGTGCCAGCAGTGAATCCTCCTGGTACTTC.

This chain connects TRBV29-1 to TRBJ2-4, with a weak D call TRBD2 (6 bases). TRBJ2-7 explains the end of the DNA better; the J call may be wrong. CDR3 length equals 13 residues. CDR1 is SQVTM, CDR2 ANQGSEA, per germline. CDR3 DNA: TGCAGCGCCGTTGGGGGGAAAACCTACGAGCAGTACTTC. Translation: CSAVGGKTYEQYF.

As DNA, the CDR3 is TGTGCCGGCACTCTGACAGGGGATGAGCAGTTCTTC. It codes for CAGTLTGDEQFF. This chain uses TRBV12-3 or TRBV12-4 with TRBJ2-1; 8 nucleotides align to TRBD1. This CDR3 has 12 residues. The ends lost 11 bases at V and 8 bases at J; junction bases unmatched: 8.

The chain uses TRBV7-2 and TRBJ2-6, with D tentatively TRBD2 (6 bases). The CDR3 totals 19 residues. Germline CDR1 and CDR2: SGHTA and FQGNSA. V was cut by 5 bases and J by 1 base, with 21 bases left in between. In DNA form, the CDR3 reads TGTGCCAGCAGCGACCCCCCGGGACTCCGAAGGTCTGGGGCCAACGTCCTGACTTTC. Its translation is CASSDPPGLRRSGANVLTF.

The rearrangement uses TRBV4-1 and TRBJ2-7; 10 bases line up with TRBD2. The CDR3 length is 13 residues. V was clipped by 10 bases and J by 3 bases; unmatched bases: 6. Germline CDR1 MGHRA, CDR2 YSYEKL. The CDR3: CATRASGSYEQYF. CDR3 sequence (DNA): TGCGCCACTAGGGCTAGCGGGAGCTACGAGCAGTACTTC.

The chain joins TRBV20-1 to TRBJ1-2; D remains unclear. CDR3 length: 13 residues. Germline V CDR1 and CDR2: DFQATT, SNEGSKA (reference sequence). Trimming took off 0 bases at V and 4 bases at J, with 9 bases between the two ends. CDR3 residues: CSARDPGTYGYTF. CDR3 in DNA: TGCAGTGCTAGAGATCCAGGTACCTATGGCTACACCTTC.

This clonotype was counted between two and nine times. The rearrangement links TRBV3-1 to TRBJ2-1, with 15 bases aligning to TRBD2. The germline CDR1 and CDR2 sequences are LGHDT and YNNKEL (reference sequence). V was clipped by 1 base and J by 12 bases; unmatched bases: 4. The CDR3 spans 15 residues. The CDR3: CASSQGRGLAGGQFF. CDR3 nucleotide sequence: TGTGCCAGCAGCCAAGGAAGGGGACTAGCGGGAGGGCAGTTCTTC.

With respect to this clonotype: A read error may produce the germline difference seen at one junction end. The chain couples TRBV28 to TRBJ2-6; TRBD1 matches 7 bases. Germline CDR1 and CDR2: MDHEN and SYDVKM. The CDR3 is 18 residues long. Here the CDR3 DNA reads TGTGCCAGCAGCTACCTTACAGGGGTATTTGGTGGGGCCAACGTCCGGACTTTC. Translation: CASSYLTGVFGGANVRTF.

The J gene is TRBJ2-3, the V gene TRBV20-1; maybe TRBD1 (5 bases). This CDR3 contains 14 residues. V shed 4 bases and J shed 4 bases, with 15 bases lying between them. Germline values: CDR1 DFQATT, CDR2 SNEGSKA (reference sequence). CDR3 in amino acids: CSATAGQVADTQYF. CDR3 in DNA: TGCAGTGCTACCGCAGGGCAGGTCGCAGATACGCAGTATTTT.

The rearrangement links TRBV20-1 to TRBJ2-2; D could derive from TRBD1 or TRBD2 (5 bases each). Trimming left V 0 bases short and J 5 bases short, with 16 bases between. The CDR3 consists of 16 residues. Germline values: CDR1 DFQATT, CDR2 SNEGSKA (reference sequence). CDR3 sequence reads: CSARDRRWGSTGELFF. The CDR3 nucleotides read TGCAGTGCTAGAGATAGGCGTTGGGGGAGTACCGGGGAGCTGTTTTTT.

This clonotype was seen just once. At one of its ends the junction is not consistent with the germline gene, which may arise from a read error. The V call is TRBV7-8, the J call TRBJ1-5, with a possible D match to TRBD1 (6 bases). CDR3 length equals 13 residues. Germline V gives CDR1 SGHVS, CDR2 FQNEAQ. The CDR3 DNA reads TGTACCAGCAGCTGGACAGCTTCTCAGCCCCAGCATTTT. It is translated as CTSSWTASQPQHF.

The chain employs TRBV20-1 and TRBJ2-1; tentatively, D is TRBD2 (5 bases). The CDR3 contains 13 residues. Per the germline V gene, CDR1 is DFQATT and CDR2 is SNEGSKA (reference sequence). Trimming took off 5 bases at V and 3 bases at J, with 11 bases between the two ends. CDR3 DNA: TGCAGTGCTGGAGGATTTCGCTACAATGAGCAGTTCTTC. Encoded protein: CSAGGFRYNEQFF.

The chain has TRBV12-3 or TRBV12-4 and TRBJ2-3; 8 positions agree with TRBD2. With V trimmed by 3 bases and J by 4 bases, 6 bases remained unmatched. The CDR3 consists of 15 residues. This chain's CDR3 is CASSFSSGGADTQYF. The CDR3 DNA follows: TGTGCCAGCAGTTTCTCCAGCGGGGGCGCAGATACGCAGTATTTT.

The chain combines TRBV20-1 with TRBJ1-2; the match to TRBD1 covers 10 bases. Germline V lookup: CDR1 DFQATT, CDR2 SNEGSKA (reference sequence). The CDR3 is 18 residues long. V lost 5 bases to trimming and J lost 4 bases; unmatched junction nucleotides: 19. The CDR3 is CSAPPPGQGPASSYGYTF. DNA for the CDR3: TGCAGTGCTCCCCCACCGGGACAGGGGCCCGCGAGTAGCTATGGCTACACCTTC.

In this sample, this clonotype turned up a few times. The rearrangement uses TRBV9 and TRBJ2-5, with 12 bases that match TRBD2. Trimming at V came to 0 bases and at J to 5 bases, leaving 8 bases not matched to a gene. From germline, CDR1 is SGDLS and CDR2 YYNGEE. The CDR3 is 17 residues long. The CDR3, as DNA: TGTGCCAGCAGCGTAGCTCCTAGCGGGAGGGCCGGTGAGACCCAGTACTTC. Translating gives CASSVAPSGRAGETQYF.

CDR3 in DNA: TGTGCCAGCAGCTTGTCCGAGGCAGATACGCAGTATTTT. Its protein product is CASSLSEADTQYF. J is TRBJ2-3 and V is TRBV12-3 or TRBV12-4; D is unclear. With 6 bases removed from V and 4 bases from J, the gap between germline ends came to 11 bases. This CDR3 region has 13 residues.

V gene TRBV7-2 combines with J gene TRBJ2-5; D gene ambiguous. This CDR3 region has 14 residues. Germline assignment: CDR1 SGHTA and CDR2 FQGNSA. Trimming left V 2 bases short and J 2 bases short, with 9 bases between. DNA for the CDR3: TGTGCCAGCAGCTTATGGCCAGCTCAAGAGACCCAGTACTTC. Translation gives CASSLWPAQETQYF. The full variable domain, with the rest looked up from reference TRBV7-2 and TRBJ2-5, is GAGVSQSPSNKVTEKGKDVELRCDPISGHTALYWYRQSLGQGLEFLIYFQGNSAPDKSGLPSDRFSAERTGGSVSTLTIQRTQQEDSAVYLCASSLWPAQETQYFGPGTRLLVL.

V usage is TRBV6-5 and J usage is TRBJ2-6; possibly TRBD2 for D (5 bases). This CDR3 has 18 residues. V was clipped by 0 bases and J by 0 bases, with 12 bases between them. In germline, CDR1 is MNHEY, CDR2 SVGAGI. CDR3 sequence reads: CASSYSRRAGSGANVLTF. The CDR3 bases are TGTGCCAGCAGTTACTCGAGACGGGCGGGCTCTGGGGCCAACGTCCTGACTTTC.